The 21 T cell receptor beta chains below were found in one sample sequenced in a study of response to subunit inactivated influenza vaccine. TCRdb fed the RT-PCR reads into MiXCR, producing one record per CDR3 protein. The sample carries about 650,000 distinct CDR3 sequences, 15% to 18% recorded once. The sample consisted of PBMCs from blood, taken roughly 13 days after vaccination. The receptors stem from a man over 45 who received an inactivated influenza vaccine.

This chain uses TRBV15 with TRBJ2-7; 7 positions match TRBD2. Germline assignment: CDR1 LNHNV and CDR2 YYDKDF (reference sequence). The CDR3 is 15 residues long. The ends lost 3 bases at V and 5 bases at J; junction bases unmatched: 10. The CDR3 DNA follows: TGTGCCACCAGCAGCCGCGGGTTGCGGGAGAACGAGCAGTACTTC. Protein product: CATSSRGLRENEQYF. Full variable domain (outside the CDR3, taken from reference TRBV15 and TRBJ2-7): DAMVIQNPRYQVTQFGKPVTLSCSQTLNHNVMYWYQQKSSQAPKLLFHYYDKDFNNEADTPDNFQSRRPNTSFCFLDIRSPGLGDTAMYLCATSSRGLRENEQYFGPGTRLTVT.

The count of this clonotype is one. The CDR3 bases are TGTGCCATCAGAGTGACAGAACTGACTGAAGCTTTCTTT. It yields the protein CAIRVTELTEAFF. The rearrangement uses TRBV10-3 and TRBJ1-1; possibly TRBD1 for D (5 bases). CDR3 length equals 13 residues. The germline V and J ends were trimmed by 6 bases and 5 bases, with 13 bases remaining between them. Per the germline V gene, CDR1 is ENHRY and CDR2 is SYGVKD.

The gene calls are TRBV7-8 and TRBJ2-1; 9 bases align to TRBD2. Germline V CDR1 and CDR2: SGHVS, FQNEAQ. Unmatched junction bases numbered 5, after V lost 2 bases and J lost 6 bases. The CDR3 spans 15 residues. The CDR3 loop reads CASSLHLAGTNEQFF. The CDR3 nucleotides are TGTGCCAGCAGCTTACACCTAGCGGGGACCAATGAGCAGTTCTTC.

A few counts support this clonotype. The genes are TRBV11-2 and TRBJ2-1, with D unclear. Germline V gene data show CDR1 as SGHAT and CDR2 as FQNNGV. V was clipped by 0 bases and J by 2 bases, with 8 bases between them. This CDR3 spans 15 amino acids. CDR3 amino acids: CASSLDTLAYNEQFF. CDR3 nucleotide sequence: TGTGCCAGCAGCTTAGATACTCTAGCCTACAATGAGCAGTTCTTC. The variable domain in full, with the rest retrieved from reference TRBV11-2 and TRBJ2-1, is EAGVAQSPRYKIIEKRQSVAFWCNPISGHATLYWYQQILGQGPKLLIQFQNNGVVDDSQLPKDRFSAERLKGVDSTLKIQPAKLEDSAVYLCASSLDTLAYNEQFFGPGTRLTVL.

In this sample, this clonotype turned up a few times. This chain joins TRBV3-1 and TRBJ2-1; TRBD2 agrees at 8 bases. This CDR3 is 16 amino acids long. Trimming at V came to 0 bases and at J to 8 bases, leaving 9 bases not matched to a gene. Germline V gene data show CDR1 as LGHDT and CDR2 as YNNKEL (reference sequence). The CDR3 DNA sequence: TGTGCCAGCAGCCAAGATCCCAGCGGGAGTGTCGATGAGCAGTTCTTC. It codes for CASSQDPSGSVDEQFF.

The chain links TRBV5-5 to TRBJ1-5, with D perhaps TRBD1 (6 bases). The length of the CDR3 is 14 residues. The V end lost 0 bases, the J end lost 7 bases, and 11 bases lay between the germline ends. Germline values: CDR1 SGHKS, CDR2 YYEKEE (reference sequence). CDR3 amino acids: CASSLEGGLQPQHF. The CDR3 DNA is TGTGCCAGCAGCTTGGAGGGGGGGCTACAGCCCCAGCATTTT.

This clonotype was seen repeatedly, ten times or more. CDR3 amino acids: CASSLGVGGEQYF. The CDR3, as DNA: TGTGCCAGCAGCTTAGGGGTCGGGGGTGAGCAGTACTTC. The V and J genes are TRBV7-2 and TRBJ2-7; D is perhaps TRBD2 (6 bases). Trimming took 1 base from V and 7 from J, leaving 11 bases between them. This CDR3 has 13 residues. The V gene's germline CDR1 is SGHTA and CDR2 FQGNSA.

V gene TRBV7-6 combines with J gene TRBJ2-3; possible D gene TRBD1, 5 bases. Germline V gene data show CDR1 as SGHVS and CDR2 as FNYEAQ. V gave up 2 bases and J gave up 3 bases, with 12 bases separating them. The CDR3 spans 15 residues. CDR3 nucleotide sequence: TGTGCCAGCAGCTTAATTCCAGGGAAAACAGATACGCAGTATTTT. Amino acid sequence: CASSLIPGKTDTQYF.

A few counts support this clonotype. This chain connects TRBV4-3 to TRBJ2-3; unclear D gene. The CDR3 has 17 residues. V gave up 0 bases and J gave up 0 bases, with 13 bases separating them. Germline CDR1 reads LGHNA; CDR2 reads YSLEER. The CDR3 bases are TGCGCCAGCAGCCAAGATCTAGGAGCTACTAGCACAGATACGCAGTATTTT. The encoded protein is CASSQDLGATSTDTQYF.

This clonotype has just a few counts. The chain combines TRBV20-1 with TRBJ2-7, with D maybe TRBD1 (6 bases). The V gene's germline CDR1 is DFQATT and CDR2 SNEGSKA (reference sequence). The V gene lost 6 bases and the J gene lost 0 bases, with 18 bases spanning the gap. CDR3 length equals 15 residues. The CDR3 DNA reads as TGCAGTGCAACAAAACCCAGGGGCATCTCCTACGAGCAGTACTTC. Translating it yields CSATKPRGISYEQYF.

This clonotype was seen more than once but under ten times. The chain links TRBV15 to TRBJ1-4; no firm D call. CDR3 length equals 15 residues. V was clipped by 5 bases and J by 0 bases, with 10 bases between them. The V gene's germline CDR1 is LNHNV and CDR2 YYDKDF (reference sequence). This chain's CDR3 is CATSPRTATNEKLFF. In nucleotides, the CDR3 is TGTGCCACCAGCCCCCGGACTGCAACTAATGAAAAACTGTTTTTT.

This clonotype was observed a handful of times. The V call is TRBV20-1, the J call TRBJ1-4; 8 bases map to TRBD1. J lost 0 bases, V lost 8 bases, and 2 bases had no gene match. The CDR3 consists of 13 residues. Germline CDR1 DFQATT, CDR2 SNEGSKA (reference sequence). The CDR3 nucleotides read TGCAGTCAACAGGGGGCAACTAATGAAAAACTGTTTTTT. It specifies CSQQGATNEKLFF.

The J gene is TRBJ1-5, the V gene TRBV18, with TRBD1 identical over 7 bases. V dropped 3 bases and J dropped 7; count of bases not matched to a gene: 12. Per germline, CDR1 KGHSH and CDR2 LQKENI. The CDR3 contains 16 residues. The CDR3 loop is CASSPFGPTGEQPQHF. Here the CDR3 DNA reads TGTGCCAGCTCACCTTTCGGGCCTACAGGGGAGCAGCCCCAGCATTTT.

This clonotype was picked up a small number of times. The rearrangement uses TRBV24-1 and TRBJ2-2; TRBD2 matches 8 bases. Germline V gene data show CDR1 as KGHDR and CDR2 as SFDVKD. Trimming at V came to 5 bases and at J to 2 bases, leaving 3 bases not matched to a gene. CDR3 size: 15 residues. The CDR3 loop is CATSASGFNTGELFF. The CDR3 DNA is TGTGCCACCAGTGCTAGCGGGTTCAACACCGGGGAGCTGTTTTTT.

The chain combines TRBV29-1 with TRBJ2-5; D remains ambiguous. CDR1 and CDR2 (germline): SQVTM, ANQGSEA. The CDR3 has 11 residues. Trimming removed 6 bases at V and 4 bases at J, with 9 bases between. This CDR3 is CSVSTGETQYF. CDR3 DNA sequence: TGCAGCGTCTCCACGGGAGAGACCCAGTACTTC.

V is TRBV7-9 and J is TRBJ2-3; 7 bases are shared with TRBD1. The V gene's germline CDR1 is SEHNR and CDR2 FQNEAQ (reference sequence). This CDR3 is built from 15 residues. The V gene end was trimmed by 5 bases and the J gene end by 3 bases; junction bases not matched to a gene: 8. CDR3 DNA: TGTGCCAGCAGCAAAGAGAGGGGGCGGACAGATACGCAGTATTTT. Translation gives CASSKERGRTDTQYF.

The gene calls are TRBV7-3 and TRBJ1-2; TRBD1 matches 12 bases. CDR3 size: 15 residues. J was trimmed by 2 bases and V by 5 bases; bases with no gene match: 3. Germline V CDR1 and CDR2: SGHTA, FQGTGA. CDR3 amino acids: CASSIGTGGNYGYTF. The CDR3 DNA reads TGTGCCAGCAGCATCGGGACAGGGGGCAACTATGGCTACACCTTC.

V and J are TRBV7-2 and TRBJ1-1, with D possibly TRBD1 on 5 matching bases. This CDR3 has 16 residues. CDR1 is SGHTA and CDR2 is FQGNSA in the germline V gene. The V end lost 6 bases, the J end lost 6 bases, and 23 bases lay between the germline ends. CDR3 nucleotides: TGTGCCAGCAGTCGTGTAGGAGGGACCAAAAGTCCTGAAGCTTTCTTT. Translation: CASSRVGGTKSPEAFF.

This clonotype has more than one count but fewer than ten. V gene TRBV4-3 combines with J gene TRBJ2-2; D not certain. The CDR3 consists of 17 residues. CDR1 LGHNA and CDR2 YSLEER come from the germline V gene. V lost 0 bases and J 8 bases, leaving 19 bases between the germline ends. The CDR3 is CASSQDPPPGSLGELFF. In DNA form, the CDR3 reads TGCGCCAGCAGCCAAGATCCCCCCCCAGGTAGTCTAGGGGAGCTGTTTTTT.

This clonotype showed up just a few times. This rearrangement joins TRBV20-1 to TRBJ1-3, with D possibly being TRBD1 (5 bases). The germline gives CDR1 DFQATT, CDR2 SNEGSKA (reference sequence). The V end was cut by 0 bases, the J end by 0 bases, with 9 bases between. This CDR3 has 15 amino acids. CDR3 sequence: CSARDGGRSGNTIYF. CDR3 DNA: TGCAGTGCTAGAGATGGGGGTCGCTCTGGAAACACCATATATTTT.

This chain connects TRBV7-8 to TRBJ1-1; D is unresolved. The germline CDR1 and CDR2 sequences are SGHVS and FQNEAQ. This CDR3 has 13 residues. V lost 5 bases to trimming and J lost 6 bases, with 13 bases between them. Here the CDR3 DNA reads TGTGCCAGCAGCCCGAACCGGGCGGCTGAAGCTTTCTTT. The encoded protein is CASSPNRAAEAFF.